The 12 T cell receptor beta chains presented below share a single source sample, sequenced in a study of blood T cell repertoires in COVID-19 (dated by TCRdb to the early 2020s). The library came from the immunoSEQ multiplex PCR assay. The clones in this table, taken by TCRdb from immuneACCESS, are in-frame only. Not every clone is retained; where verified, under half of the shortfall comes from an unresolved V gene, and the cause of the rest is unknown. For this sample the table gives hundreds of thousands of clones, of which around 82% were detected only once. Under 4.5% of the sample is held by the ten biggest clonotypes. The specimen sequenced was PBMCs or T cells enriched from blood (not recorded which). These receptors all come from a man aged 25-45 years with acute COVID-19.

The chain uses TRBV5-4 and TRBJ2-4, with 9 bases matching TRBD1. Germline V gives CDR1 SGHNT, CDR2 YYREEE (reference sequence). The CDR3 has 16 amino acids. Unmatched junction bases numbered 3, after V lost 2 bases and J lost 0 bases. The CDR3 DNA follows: TGTGCCAGCAGCTTCTGGGACAGGGTAGCCAAAAACATTCAGTACTTC. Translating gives CASSFWDRVAKNIQYF.

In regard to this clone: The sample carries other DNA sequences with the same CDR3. For the CDR3, the DNA is TGTGCCAGTAGTATAGTAGGAGTAGGCTCCTACAATGAGCAGTTCTTC. Translation gives CASSIVGVGSYNEQFF. The gene calls are TRBV19 and TRBJ2-1; D is undetermined. Trimming stripped 1 base from V and 0 bases from J, with 10 bases between. CDR3 length: 16 residues. Germline assignment: CDR1 LNHDA and CDR2 SQIVND (reference sequence). Combining the CDR3 with reference TRBV19 and TRBJ2-1 gives the whole variable domain DGGITQSPKYLFRKEGQNVTLSCEQNLNHDAMYWYRQDPGQGLRLIYYSQIVNDFQKGDIAEGYSVSREKKESFPLTVTSAQKNPTAFYLCASSIVGVGSYNEQFFGPGTRLTVL.

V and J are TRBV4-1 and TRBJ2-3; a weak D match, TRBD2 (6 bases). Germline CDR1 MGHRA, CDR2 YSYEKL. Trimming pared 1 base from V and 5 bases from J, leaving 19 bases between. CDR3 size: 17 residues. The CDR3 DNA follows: TGCGCCAGCAGCCAAGCCCCGGGACTCAACGCCCTAGATACGCAGTATTTT. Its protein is CASSQAPGLNALDTQYF.

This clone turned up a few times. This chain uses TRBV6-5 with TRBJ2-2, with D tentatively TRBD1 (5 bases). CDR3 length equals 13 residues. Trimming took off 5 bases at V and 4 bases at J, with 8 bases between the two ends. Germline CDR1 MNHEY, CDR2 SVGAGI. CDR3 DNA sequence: TGTGCCAGCAGTCAGGGTTTCACCGGGGAGCTGTTTTTT. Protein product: CASSQGFTGELFF.

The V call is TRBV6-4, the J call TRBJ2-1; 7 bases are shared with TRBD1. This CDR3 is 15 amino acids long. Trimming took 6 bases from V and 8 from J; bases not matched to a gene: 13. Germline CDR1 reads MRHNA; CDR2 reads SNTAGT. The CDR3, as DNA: TGTGCCAGCAGCGCCTTAGACAGGGCTGTAGATGAGCAGTTCTTC. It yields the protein CASSALDRAVDEQFF.

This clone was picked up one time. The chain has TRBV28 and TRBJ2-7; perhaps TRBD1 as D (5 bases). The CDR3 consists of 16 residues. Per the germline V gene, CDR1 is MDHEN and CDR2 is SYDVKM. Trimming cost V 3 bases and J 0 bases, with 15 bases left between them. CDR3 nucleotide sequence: TGTGCCAGCAGTTTCTCGACAGAAGAACCCTCCTACGAGCAGTACTTC. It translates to CASSFSTEEPSYEQYF.

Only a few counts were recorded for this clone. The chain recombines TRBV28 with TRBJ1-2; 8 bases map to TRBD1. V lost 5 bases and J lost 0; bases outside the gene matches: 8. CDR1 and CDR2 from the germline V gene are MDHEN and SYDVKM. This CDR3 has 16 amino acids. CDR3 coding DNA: TGTGCCAGCAGTCGAGGGGACAGGCGGACTAACTATGGCTACACCTTC. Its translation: CASSRGDRRTNYGYTF.

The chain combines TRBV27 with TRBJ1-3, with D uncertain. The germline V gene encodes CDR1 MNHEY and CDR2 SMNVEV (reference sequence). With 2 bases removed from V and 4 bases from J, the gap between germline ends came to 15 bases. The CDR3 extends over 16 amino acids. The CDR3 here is CASSLGGGGRGNTIYF. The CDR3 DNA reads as TGTGCCAGCAGTTTAGGTGGCGGAGGCAGGGGAAACACCATATATTTT.

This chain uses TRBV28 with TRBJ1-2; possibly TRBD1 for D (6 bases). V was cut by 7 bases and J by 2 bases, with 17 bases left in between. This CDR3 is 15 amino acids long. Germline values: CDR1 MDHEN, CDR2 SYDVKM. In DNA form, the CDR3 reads TGTGCCAGCATACTGGCGGGGGGCCTCAACTATGGCTACACCTTC. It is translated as CASILAGGLNYGYTF.

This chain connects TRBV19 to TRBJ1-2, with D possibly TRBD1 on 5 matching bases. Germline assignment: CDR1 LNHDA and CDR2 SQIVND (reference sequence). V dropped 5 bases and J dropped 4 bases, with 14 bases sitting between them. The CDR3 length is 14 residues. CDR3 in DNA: TGTGCCAGTAGTTTCCCTGGGGGGGTCTATGGCTACACCTTC. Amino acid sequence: CASSFPGGVYGYTF.

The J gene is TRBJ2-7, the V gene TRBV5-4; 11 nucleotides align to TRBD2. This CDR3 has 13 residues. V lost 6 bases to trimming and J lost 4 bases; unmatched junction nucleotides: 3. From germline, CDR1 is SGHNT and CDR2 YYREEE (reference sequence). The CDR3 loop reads CASTTSGGYEQYF. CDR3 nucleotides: TGTGCCAGCACCACTAGCGGGGGTTACGAGCAGTACTTC.

The CDR3 is CASSFTASGDYEQYF. The CDR3 region has the DNA TGTGCCAGCAGTTTTACTGCTAGCGGGGACTACGAGCAGTACTTC. The V gene is TRBV27, the J gene TRBJ2-7; 9 bases line up with TRBD2. The CDR3 loop spans 15 amino acids. Losses at the gene ends were 3 bases for V and 3 bases for J; bases not matched to a gene: 6. CDR1 MNHEY and CDR2 SMNVEV come from the germline V gene (reference sequence).